The next 32 T cell receptor beta chains were all read from a single sample in a study of shared clonotypes between healthy human individuals. Terminally differentiated effector memory CD45RA+ cells were excluded by CCR7 positive selection of CD45RO-negative cells. The data were produced by immunoSEQ multiplex PCR, yet TCRdb's version contains in-frame clones alone and is incomplete. The sample carries approximately 810,000 clones, around 92% recorded once. Specimen: naive CD8+ T cells sorted from blood. These receptors were collected from a man aged 30 to 45 in good health.

The chain joins TRBV18 to TRBJ2-7; perhaps TRBD2 as D (7 bases). V lost 3 bases, J lost 3 bases, and 12 bases lay in between. Germline CDR1 KGHSH, CDR2 LQKENI. There are 14 residues in the CDR3. The CDR3 reads CASSPSGGLYEQYF. The CDR3 nucleotides read TGTGCCAGCTCACCGTCCGGGGGGCTCTACGAGCAGTACTTC.

The genes are TRBV4-3 and TRBJ1-2, with a weak D call TRBD1 (5 bases). This CDR3 is 15 amino acids long. Trimming took off 1 base at V and 2 bases at J, with 11 bases between the two ends. Looked up from germline, CDR1 is LGHNA and CDR2 is YSLEER. The CDR3 nucleotides are TGCGCCAGCAGCCAAGGGACAAGCCCAAACTATGGCTACACCTTC. This codes for CASSQGTSPNYGYTF.

The CDR3 region is CASSLGPTQHF. The CDR3 bases are TGTGCCAGCAGTTTAGGGCCAACCCAGCATTTT. This chain uses TRBV28 with TRBJ1-5, with unresolved D. V was shortened by 2 bases and J by 11 bases, with 7 bases between the two germline ends. Germline CDR1 MDHEN, CDR2 SYDVKM. This CDR3 has 11 amino acids.

V gene TRBV13 combines with J gene TRBJ1-2; D unclear. Germline CDR1 PRHDT, CDR2 FYEKMQ (reference sequence). The CDR3 has 13 amino acids. V shed 5 bases and J shed 5 bases, with 12 bases lying between them. CDR3: CASSENSNYGYTF. CDR3 coding DNA: TGTGCCAGCAGCGAGAACAGCAATTATGGCTACACCTTC.

V usage is TRBV19 and J usage is TRBJ1-2, with unresolved D. The germline V gene has CDR1 LNHDA and CDR2 SQIVND (reference sequence). The CDR3 spans 14 residues. V lost 6 bases, J lost 6 bases, and 17 bases lay in between. The CDR3 bases are TGTGCCAGTAGACTCAACGGGAACCTCAATGGCTACACCTTC. Protein: CASRLNGNLNGYTF.

The chain couples TRBV27 to TRBJ2-5; 7 nucleotides align to TRBD2. Looked up from germline, CDR1 is MNHEY and CDR2 is SMNVEV (reference sequence). The CDR3 is 16 residues long. J lost 0 bases, V lost 3 bases, and 7 bases had no gene match. For the CDR3, the DNA is TGTGCCAGCAGTTTTTCGGGGACTATAAACCAAGAGACCCAGTACTTC. Amino acids: CASSFSGTINQETQYF.

The V call is TRBV19, the J call TRBJ2-1; D not resolved. V was trimmed by 10 bases and J by 0 bases, leaving 10 bases between them. The CDR3 consists of 13 residues. CDR1 LNHDA and CDR2 SQIVND come from the germline V gene (reference sequence). The CDR3 DNA reads TGTGCCACCTCTTGGGGCTCCTACAATGAGCAGTTCTTC. It translates to CATSWGSYNEQFF.

The J gene is TRBJ1-1, the V gene TRBV27, with D possibly being TRBD1 (5 bases). The V end lost 7 bases, the J end lost 4 bases, and 13 bases lay between the germline ends. Germline V gene data show CDR1 as MNHEY and CDR2 as SMNVEV (reference sequence). The CDR3 is 13 residues long. CDR3 region: CASTKGLGTEAFF. CDR3 DNA: TGTGCCAGCACCAAGGGGTTGGGCACTGAAGCTTTCTTT.

For this clone: The junction does not match germline at one end; this may be a read error. V usage is TRBV7-7 and J usage is TRBJ2-5, with 9 bases lining up with TRBD2. Per germline, CDR1 SSHAT and CDR2 FNYEAQ (reference sequence). The CDR3 spans 16 residues. The CDR3 nucleotides read TGTGCTAGCAGCTTATTAGAAACTAGCGGGCAAGAGACCCAGTACTTC. Protein: CASSLLETSGQETQYF.

V is TRBV6-1 and J is TRBJ2-7; a possible D gene is TRBD2 (5 bases). Trimming stripped 0 bases from V and 1 base from J, with 10 bases between. The germline gives CDR1 MNHNS, CDR2 SASEGT. The CDR3 is 15 amino acids. CDR3 residues: CASSEAFSVSYEQYF. DNA for the CDR3: TGTGCCAGCAGTGAAGCCTTTAGCGTTTCCTACGAGCAGTACTTC.

The table lists this clone with a few counts. The rearrangement uses TRBV15 and TRBJ2-7; D unresolved. The CDR3 length is 13 residues. The germline gives CDR1 LNHNV, CDR2 YYDKDF (reference sequence). Trimming removed 1 base from V and 7 bases from J, with 11 bases in between. The CDR3 nucleotides are TGTGCCACCAGCAGAGTGCCGGCTAGTGAGCAGTACTTC. Translating it yields CATSRVPASEQYF.

V gene TRBV28 combines with J gene TRBJ1-4, with a possible D match to TRBD1 (6 bases). Trimming pared 5 bases from V and 2 bases from J, leaving 12 bases between. Germline-derived CDR1 and CDR2 are MDHEN and SYDVKM. This CDR3 has 15 amino acids. The CDR3 nucleotides read TGTGCCAGCAGTCCGGGGACAACCACTAATGAAAAACTGTTTTTT. Amino acid sequence: CASSPGTTTNEKLFF.

The gene calls are TRBV28 and TRBJ2-3, with TRBD2 matching 10 bases. Unmatched junction bases numbered 7, after V lost 6 bases and J lost 4 bases. The CDR3 consists of 15 residues. Germline V gene lookup returns CDR1 MDHEN and CDR2 SYDVKM. CDR3 nucleotides: TGTGCCAGCAGCCCAGCGGGAGGGACGTCAGATACGCAGTATTTT. It translates to CASSPAGGTSDTQYF.

The chain uses TRBV27 and TRBJ2-1; 15 positions agree with TRBD2. V lost 6 bases, J lost 8 bases, and 8 bases stayed unmatched. The germline V gene has CDR1 MNHEY and CDR2 SMNVEV (reference sequence). The CDR3 length is 16 residues. The CDR3 sequence is CASSAGTSGRIDEQFF. The CDR3 DNA reads TGTGCCAGCAGCGCTGGGACTAGCGGGAGGATCGATGAGCAGTTCTTC.

J is TRBJ2-1 and V is TRBV14; TRBD2 might be the D (6 bases). V was clipped by 5 bases and J by 8 bases, with 13 bases between them. Per the germline V gene, CDR1 is SGHDN and CDR2 is FVKESK. The CDR3 covers 13 residues. In nucleotides, the CDR3 is TGTGCCAGCAGCACAGTAGGCGGGGATGAGCAGTTCTTC. Translating gives CASSTVGGDEQFF.

This chain links TRBV5-6 with TRBJ2-2; no reliable D call. The length of the CDR3 is 16 residues. Trimming removed 1 base at V and 7 bases at J, with 17 bases between. Germline CDR1 SGHDT, CDR2 YYEEEE. CDR3 coding DNA: TGTGCCAGCAGCTTGCCCCTAGTGGCTCGGCACGGGGAGCTGTTTTTT. Protein: CASSLPLVARHGELFF.

This clone has just one count. At one boundary the junction diverges from the germline segment, which might be a read error. V gene TRBV7-7 combines with J gene TRBJ2-3; D might be TRBD2 (5 bases). CDR3 size: 13 residues. The germline CDR1 and CDR2 sequences are SSHAT and FNYEAQ (reference sequence). The CDR3: CASSLAWTDTQYF. CDR3 in DNA: TGTGCTAGCAGCTTAGCGTGGACAGATACGCAGTATTTT.

The rearrangement joins TRBV29-1 to TRBJ2-5; no clear D. CDR1 is SQVTM and CDR2 is ANQGSEA in the germline V gene. V dropped 3 bases and J dropped 7 bases, with 3 bases sitting between them. The CDR3 totals 9 residues. CDR3 sequence reads: CSVDGTQYF. CDR3 in DNA: TGCAGCGTTGACGGGACCCAGTACTTC.

A word on this clone: Germline is not matched at one junction end, which may reflect a read error. The rearrangement links TRBV11-2 to TRBJ2-7, with 7 bases matching TRBD2. Germline V gene lookup returns CDR1 SGHAT and CDR2 FQNNGV. The CDR3 sequence is 12 residues long. In DNA form, the CDR3 reads TGCGCCAGCTCAACGCGGGAGTGCGAGCAGTACTTC. Translation: CASSTRECEQYF.

The chain uses TRBV7-3 and TRBJ2-1; D remains unclear. With 2 bases removed from V and 8 bases from J, the gap between germline ends came to 10 bases. The CDR3 runs to 13 residues. Germline V lookup: CDR1 SGHTA, CDR2 FQGTGA. For the CDR3, the DNA is TGTGCCAGCAGCTTACCGACGACGGATGAGCAGTTCTTC. It specifies CASSLPTTDEQFF.

This chain links TRBV13 with TRBJ2-7; tentative D call: TRBD2 (5 bases). Germline assignment: CDR1 PRHDT and CDR2 FYEKMQ (reference sequence). The CDR3 length is 15 residues. V was trimmed by 2 bases and J by 0 bases, leaving 11 bases between them. DNA for the CDR3: TGTGCCAGCAGCTTAACAAGCGGATACTCCTACGAGCAGTACTTC. It specifies CASSLTSGYSYEQYF. The whole variable domain, filled in from reference TRBV13 and TRBJ2-7, reads AAGVIQSPRHLIKEKRETATLKCYPIPRHDTVYWYQQGPGQDPQFLISFYEKMQSDKGSIPDRFSAQQFSDYHSELNMSSLELGDSALYFCASSLTSGYSYEQYFGPGTRLTVT.

This clone was seen only a few times. The chain combines TRBV28 with TRBJ2-7; perhaps TRBD2 as D (5 bases). Germline V gene sequence: CDR1 MDHEN, CDR2 SYDVKM. Trimming took 8 bases from V and 2 from J, leaving 13 bases between them. The CDR3 spans 13 residues. This chain's CDR3 is CASGDGITYEQYF. As DNA, the CDR3 is TGTGCCAGCGGCGACGGGATTACCTACGAGCAGTACTTC. The whole variable domain, remainder taken from reference TRBV28 and TRBJ2-7, is DVKVTQSSRYLVKRTGEKVFLECVQDMDHENMFWYRQDPGLGLRLIYFSYDVKMKEKGDIPEGYSVSREKKERFSLILESASTNQTSMYLCASGDGITYEQYFGPGTRLTVT.

CDR3 in amino acids: CASSWGRGASTDTQYF. As DNA, the CDR3 is TGCGCCAGCAGCTGGGGTCGGGGCGCCAGCACAGATACGCAGTATTTT. The chain combines TRBV5-1 with TRBJ2-3; D possibly uses TRBD1 or TRBD2 (5 bases each). The CDR3 runs 16 residues. With 3 bases removed from V and 0 bases from J, the gap between germline ends came to 14 bases. CDR1 SGHRS and CDR2 YFSETQ come from the germline V gene. The whole variable domain, remainder taken from reference TRBV5-1 and TRBJ2-3, is KAGVTQTPRYLIKTRGQQVTLSCSPISGHRSVSWYQQTPGQGLQFLFEYFSETQRNKGNFPGRFSGRQFSNSRSEMNVSTLELGDSALYLCASSWGRGASTDTQYFGPGTRLTVL.

The chain has TRBV27 and TRBJ2-3; D gene ambiguous. V was pared by 6 bases and J by 2 bases, with 12 bases between. The V gene's germline CDR1 is MNHEY and CDR2 SMNVEV (reference sequence). The CDR3 is made up of 14 amino acids. The CDR3 DNA reads TGTGCCAGCAGATTCGTCGGCTACACAGATACGCAGTATTTT. This sequence encodes CASRFVGYTDTQYF.

This chain connects TRBV29-1 to TRBJ2-1; the match to TRBD1 covers 9 bases. The J segment lost 9 bases and the V segment lost 3 bases, leaving 3 bases of the junction unmatched. The CDR3 contains 12 residues. Germline V gene lookup returns CDR1 SQVTM and CDR2 ANQGSEA. CDR3: CSVEGQGSEQFF. CDR3 DNA: TGCAGCGTTGAGGGACAGGGCTCTGAGCAGTTCTTC.

This chain connects TRBV27 to TRBJ2-7; 11 bases are a match to TRBD2. Losses at the gene ends were 7 bases for V and 5 bases for J; bases not matched to a gene: 7. The CDR3 covers 14 residues. Germline CDR1 is MNHEY and CDR2 is SMNVEV (reference sequence). The chain's CDR3 is CASTTLAGVHEQYF. Here the CDR3 DNA reads TGTGCCAGCACCACACTAGCGGGAGTCCACGAGCAGTACTTC.

The chain links TRBV28 to TRBJ2-7; D gene ambiguous. The CDR3 is made up of 10 amino acids. The germline V gene has CDR1 MDHEN and CDR2 SYDVKM. CDR3 loop: CTSQEPEQYF. CDR3 DNA: TGTACTTCCCAGGAGCCCGAGCAGTACTTC.

Only one count was recorded for this clone. The chain combines TRBV28 with TRBJ2-1; 7 nucleotides align to TRBD1. V shed 3 bases, J shed 0 bases, and the junction held 11 bases outside the gene matches. From germline, CDR1 is MDHEN and CDR2 SYDVKM. This CDR3 region has 18 residues. CDR3 region: CASSFSARGLSSYNEQFF. CDR3 in DNA: TGTGCCAGCAGTTTCTCAGCCAGGGGGTTAAGCTCCTACAATGAGCAGTTCTTC.

The rearrangement uses TRBV9 and TRBJ2-1; 9 bases fit TRBD1. V was clipped by 4 bases and J by 3 bases; unmatched bases: 14. The CDR3 length is 18 residues. Germline loops: CDR1 SGDLS, CDR2 YYNGEE. Here the CDR3 reads CASSTLIPGQGLYNEQFF. The CDR3 coding sequence is TGTGCCAGCAGCACCCTGATCCCGGGACAGGGTCTCTACAATGAGCAGTTCTTC.

On this clone: This same CDR3 is encoded by further DNA sequences in the sample. This chain uses TRBV5-8 with TRBJ2-7; D remains ambiguous. Trimming cost V 4 bases and J 4 bases, with 6 bases left between them. Per germline, CDR1 SGHTS and CDR2 YDEGEE. CDR3 size: 11 residues. The CDR3 loop is CASSPSYEQYF. CDR3 bases: TGTGCCAGCAGCCCCTCATACGAGCAGTACTTC.

The sample holds one count of this clone. The gene calls are TRBV11-2 and TRBJ2-3; 8 bases agree with TRBD2. Germline CDR1 reads SGHAT; CDR2 reads FQNNGV. The CDR3 loop spans 15 amino acids. Trimming cost V 4 bases and J 6 bases; bases outside gene matches: 9. The DNA of the CDR3 is TGTGCCAGCAGCTCCCGGACTAGCCGCCTGGATACGCAGTATTTT. Amino acids: CASSSRTSRLDTQYF.

The chain joins TRBV15 to TRBJ2-4; 10 bases align to TRBD1. CDR3 length equals 15 residues. V was pared by 1 base and J by 6 bases, with 3 bases of the junction left unmatched. CDR1 is LNHNV and CDR2 is YYDKDF in the germline V gene (reference sequence). The CDR3 DNA reads as TGTGCCACCAGCAGAGCGACAGGGGGCCGAAACATTCAGTACTTC. Translating gives CATSRATGGRNIQYF.